The entry below gives a single T cell receptor (beta chain) sequence along with its context. Its antigen is still unknown. Per-base quality was not reported, and no clone a single base away is much larger than it. The trim is 4 bases for V and 5 bases for J, with a gap of 17 bases between the germline ends. Via the germline V gene, CDR1 is SGHAT and CDR2 FQNNGV. The CDR3 goes from the cysteine to the phenylalanine over 15 residues. Only the CDR3 DNA is retained, 45 bases long and in frame from the first base. The data are from a study of blood T cells in healthy people across ages (dated by TCRdb to about 2015). Some background on the complete study: In model experiments, template switching captured about one uniquely barcoded TCR beta cDNA molecule for every two T cells. Using deep sequencing normalized with unique cDNA molecular identifiers, the study measured how TCR beta repertoire diversity changes with age. The donors were split into four age groups: young (average around 16 years), middle-aged (39), aged (over 55) and long-lived (over 75). The study analyzed two additional independent replicas of 1 million unique cDNA reads from the same blood draw for two donors, one aged 18 to 30 and one aged 80 or older.

Broader findings and caveats from the paper: As age increased, observed TCR beta diversity per million T cells dropped in a roughly linear way, and a significant reduction was already evident by age about 40. Estimates of total diversity based on one million sequenced T cells were regarded as lower bounds and as underestimates. Observed TCR beta diversity correlated strongly with the percentage of naive T cells measured by flow cytometry. Because donor CMV infection status was unknown, age-related changes in expanded clonotypes were potentially confounded. Conclusive comparison of naive and antigen-experienced compartments was prevented by the profiling of bulk unsorted PBMCs. Compared with the aged group, more naive CD4+ T cells, fewer expanded clones and increased TCR diversity were shown by the long-lived group, suggesting age selection.

Donors were 39 systemically healthy Caucasian individuals from Russia aged 6 to 90 years. About 9.6 milliliters of peripheral blood were collected from each donor into EDTA-treated Vacutainer tubes. Ficoll-Paque density-gradient centrifugation was used to isolate PBMCs, with at least 6 million obtained per sample. Trizol reagent was used to extract total RNA from PBMCs, with at least 6 micrograms per sample. Naive CD45RAhigh/CD27high T cell percentages were measured by flow cytometry on a PBMC aliquot from every donor. Library construction relied on 5' RACE. TCRdb lists the instrument as Illumina HiSeq 2500. A second about 6 to 11 cycle PCR used a sample-barcoded 5' primer and a J-beta primer mix. A unique molecular identifier was introduced onto each TCR beta cDNA molecule by a template-switch 5' adaptor carrying 12 random nucleotides. Each sample yielded at least 3 million CDR3-containing paired-end reads. All of the RNA was converted into first-strand cDNA using the Mint cDNA synthesis kit, with a TRBC-specific oligonucleotide serving as the primer. After uracil-DNA glycosylase treatment, a first 18-cycle PCR used universal primers M1SS and BC2_uni_R on all cDNA. In the authors' own workflow: For normalization, 1 million high-quality reads were randomly selected from each sample, with every read carrying a distinct molecular identifier. Instead of being binned into consensus sequences, reads with shared molecular identifiers were discarded. MiTCR, with a Q25 quality threshold and the strictest error-elimination algorithm, was used for CDR3 identification, clonotype clustering and error correction. A nonparametric unseen species model using Euler transformation provided a lower-bound estimate of total TCR beta diversity. TCRdb cleaned the public reads at Q25 with fastp, built clones with MiXCR and kept in-frame beta chains. Identical CDR3 proteins give one entry, which carries the most common genes and DNA. For this entry, the V and J calls and clone size follow TCRdb and not the study's own pipeline. This sample has approximately 760,000 distinct CDR3 sequences in its table, and 20% to 25% of those were observed once. The leading ten clones occupy 9.4% of the sample.

These data also featured in a second study, about T cells of mothers and their children. The other study reports the following: Nine systemically healthy Caucasian individuals, comprising three mothers and their six children, were included as donors. cDNA synthesis consumed the entire amount of extracted RNA, loaded at about 1.6 ug RNA in each 15 ul reaction. In the second PCR, the M1S primer introduced both the sample barcodes and 2-4 random nucleotides. Each mother yielded over 9.5 million TCR beta CDR3 reads and each child some 3 million reads. In both related and unrelated pairs, thymic selection shapes the output of TCR recombination in a similar way, with inherited differences having only a minor effect. Normalized repertoire overlap was always found to be slightly, but never significantly, higher in related mother-child pairs than in unrelated mother-child pairs. Persistent microchimeric T cell clones were not detected, at a sensitivity of about 99 clones per million clonotypes. In the study, deep NGS was used to compare the TCR beta repertoires of mothers and children, and features distinguishing related mother-child pairs from unrelated individuals were sought. On average, the children were about 10 +/- 4 years old, while the mothers were around 40 +/- 4 years old. After adapter ligation was performed with NEBNext reagents, the libraries were sequenced on an Illumina HiSeq 2000 with 100+100 nt paired-end reads. Mother and child libraries were prepared a month apart and sequenced in separate runs to prevent cross-contamination. Each donor had between about 450,000 and 2,100,000 distinct TCR beta clonotypes identified. Naive TCR beta clonotypes were estimated from low-frequency clonotypes matched to each donor's FACS-determined naive share, without sorting.

Recombination linked TRBV11-2 to TRBJ1-2, with TRBD1 perhaps the D gene, on 6 matching bases. Source material: blood. The source of this sequence is a boy between 5 and 17 years old in good health. The DNA sequence is given as TGTGCCAGCAGCTCACAGGGAGCCTTCGGATATGGCTACACCTTC. Its protein is CASSSQGAFGYGYTF.